A selection of T cell receptor beta chains follows, all from one sample in a study of post-analysis software for immune sequencing data. TCRdb called the PCR reads again in MiXCR, with one record for every CDR3 protein. The sample includes 650,000 to 850,000 distinct CDR3 sequences, around 45% of them seen just once. Specimen: blood. The source of these receptors is a girl aged 10 to 17 with multiple sclerosis. The CDR3 runs from the conserved cysteine through the conserved F or W. A D gene is named only where the DNA matches it firmly. Where a row states a size, it is once, few, many or the class of an expanded clone; other rows omit it.

J gene	clone size	D gene	V gene	CDR3 DNA	CDR3 protein
TRBJ2-5	few	TRBD2	TRBV7-2	TGTGCCAGCAGCTTAATCGCTAGCGGGAGCGGGGAGACCCAGTACTTC	CASSLIASGSGETQYF
TRBJ1-2	NA	NA	TRBV7-2	TGTGCCAGCAGTTCGACAACAGGAGACACCTTCTATGGCTACACCTTC	CASSSTTGDTFYGYTF
TRBJ2-5	few	NA	TRBV20-1	TGCAGTGCTAGAACCGCTAAAGTCACCTTCGGAGAGACCCAGTACTTC	CSARTAKVTFGETQYF
TRBJ2-3	NA	TRBD2	TRBV5-4	TGTGCCAGCAGCTTACGGACTAGCGGGGACACAGATACGCAGTATTTT	CASSLRTSGDTDTQYF
TRBJ2-7	NA	NA	TRBV5-6	TGTGCCAGCAGCACACAGGACACTTCCTACGAGCAGTACTTC	CASSTQDTSYEQYF
TRBJ2-7	few	TRBD2	TRBV12-3/TRBV12-4	TGTGCCAGCAGTTTAGTTCTAGCGGGGGCCTCCTACGAGCAGTACTTC	CASSLVLAGASYEQYF
TRBJ2-5	few	NA	TRBV29-1	TGCAGCGTTGCGCACGTCCAAGAGACCCAGTACTTC	CSVAHVQETQYF
TRBJ2-1	NA	TRBD1	TRBV29-1	TGCAGCGTTGGGTGGGACAGCCCCTACAATGAGCAGTTCTTC	CSVGWDSPYNEQFF
TRBJ2-7	few	NA	TRBV7-8	TGTGCCAGCAGCTTTGGGGACCGGACCTACGAGCAGTACTTC	CASSFGDRTYEQYF
TRBJ2-7	few	TRBD1	TRBV27	TGTGCCAGCAGCCAGGACAGGGGAGTGGACGAGCAGTACTTC	CASSQDRGVDEQYF
TRBJ1-2	few	TRBD1	TRBV29-1	TGCAGCGTTGGGGACAGGGGCTATGGCTACACCTTC	CSVGDRGYGYTF
TRBJ1-1	NA	TRBD1	TRBV5-1	TGCGCCAGCAGCAAGGGATGGACAGGGAACACTGAAGCTTTCTTT	CASSKGWTGNTEAFF
TRBJ2-5	NA	TRBD2	TRBV7-8	TGTGCCAGCAGCTTAGCCCCTGGCGGGGGTGGTGAGACCCAGTACTTC	CASSLAPGGGGETQYF
TRBJ1-2	NA	NA	TRBV30	TGTGCCTGGAGTGCGGGACTGAACTATGGCTACACCTTC	CAWSAGLNYGYTF
TRBJ2-1	NA	NA	TRBV24-1	TGTGCCACCAGTGACCCCGGTTTTCAAAGGAACAATGAGCAGTTCTTC	CATSDPGFQRNNEQFF
TRBJ2-5	few	NA	TRBV5-1	TGCGCCAGCGCTATGGGCCAAGAGACCCAGTACTTC	CASAMGQETQYF
TRBJ1-5	few	NA	TRBV29-1	TGCAGCGTTCAAGATTCAGGGGTAGGAGGCGGGAATCAGCCCCAGCATTTT	CSVQDSGVGGGNQPQHF
TRBJ1-2	few	NA	TRBV16	TGTGCCAGCAGCCCTCCCCGGGGAGGGCCTAACTATGGCTACACCTTC	CASSPPRGGPNYGYTF
TRBJ2-2	once	NA	TRBV29-1	TGCAGCGCCCTCTGTCGGGACAACACCGGGGAGCTGTTTTTT	CSALCRDNTGELFF
TRBJ2-1	NA	TRBD2	TRBV9	TGTGCCAGCAGCGTAGTGGCGGGAGTGTACAATGAGCAGTTCTTC	CASSVVAGVYNEQFF
TRBJ1-1	NA	NA	TRBV29-1	TGCAGCGTTAACAGGGCGGTGAACACTGAAGCTTTCTTT	CSVNRAVNTEAFF
TRBJ1-4	NA	TRBD1	TRBV6-1	TGTGCCAGCAGTGAAGGGACAGGGGGCTATGAAAAACTGTTTTTT	CASSEGTGGYEKLFF
TRBJ2-7	NA	NA	TRBV15	TGTGCCACCAGCCCTAAAGTCGGCAGCTACGAGCAGTACTTC	CATSPKVGSYEQYF
TRBJ1-1	few	TRBD1	TRBV11-2	TGTGCCAGCAGCTTAGGGCCCTTTGCAGGGGGGAACACTGAAGCTTTCTTT	CASSLGPFAGGNTEAFF
TRBJ2-2	NA	TRBD2	TRBV7-8	TGTGCCAGCAGCCGCCCCGGACTAGCGGGAGGGCCTGATCCCGGGGAGCTGTTTTTT	CASSRPGLAGGPDPGELFF
TRBJ1-2	NA	NA	TRBV29-1	TGCAGCGTTGAGTCCTTTAACTATGGCTACACCTTC	CSVESFNYGYTF